This paragraph reports one TCR beta chain. This clone occurred a few times. Its antigen remains undetermined. Base qualities were left out, and no much larger clone turns up one base away. The entire amount of isolated RNA was reverse transcribed using the High Capacity cDNA Reverse Transcription Kit, so the sequenced TCRB transcripts were expressed ones. Deep immunoSEQ sequencing was applied to naive, central memory and regulatory T cell samples, giving an average of roughly 3.5 million total reads per sample. Sorted cells were lysed in RLT buffer and RNA was extracted with DNase-treated RNeasy Micro or Mini kits, depending on cell number. To prevent cross-contamination, each cell subset was processed individually, whereas patient and healthy donor samples were processed jointly. The immunoSEQ multiplex PCR was used to amplify TCRB sequences from cDNA, generating 87-bp fragments that spanned the CDR3 region. Sequencing of the amplicons was performed on the Illumina HiSeq platform. The original pipeline was this. PCR bias was computationally corrected using synthetic template baselines, reads within Hamming distance 2 were collapsed, and singletons that could not be merged were discarded. Reads were aligned against IMGT to assign V, D and J genes, CDR3 length and insertions or deletions at six rearrangement sites. Clonotype counts were normalized to sorted cell number within each subset before computing true diversity and Gini coefficients with the tcR R package. The overlap coefficient, calculated on TCRB nucleotide sequences, was used to measure repertoire sharing. As a proxy for the pre-selection repertoire, out-of-frame TCRB sequences from naive cells were analyzed. TCRdb's version of the immuneACCESS table is confined to in-frame rearrangements and falls short of the full clone set. An unresolved V gene accounts for under half of the shortfall where checked; the remainder is of unknown origin. The V and J calls and clone size are taken from that table; D and trimming were inferred from the DNA. The sample table lists 450,000 to 600,000 clones, roughly 30% of them with a count of one. The ten largest clones take up about 0.065% of the sample.

V is clipped by 1 base and J by 0 bases, and the sequence between their germline boundaries is 8 bases long. Spanning cysteine to phenylalanine, the CDR3 consists of 15 amino acids. Only the CDR3 DNA stays, 45 bases, in frame from base 1. CDR1 LNHNV and CDR2 YYDKDF are derived from the germline V gene (reference sequence). This specimen comes from a study of beta chain features in type 1 diabetes (dated by TCRdb to 2016 to 2018). Broadly, across the study: Patients and healthy donors did not differ in mean age, gender distribution, total cell number or subset yield. A total of 107,917,701 sorted cells were examined across all samples, and the number of cells per subset was strongly correlated with RNA yield. In the study, TCRB repertoires of sorted circulating CD4+ T cell subsets from recently diagnosed type 1 diabetes patients were compared with those of matched healthy donors. Naive and central memory subsets were obtained from all 30 or so donors, but regulatory and stem cell-like memory subsets were isolated from only 8 patients and roughly 8 healthy donors.

Results the study describes overall, beyond this receptor: Naive, central memory and regulatory TCRB repertoires appeared to be more similar among patients than among healthy donors. Only small numbers of individuals were included in the HLA sub-analyses, which left unresolved whether HLA type had any influence on TCRB rearrangement. Because cDNA rather than genomic DNA was sequenced, highly expressing activated cells could have been over-represented, although no difference in activation and CD3 levels was found between groups. Patients with type 1 diabetes made fewer insertions and deleted more nucleotides at VDJ recombination sites, implying thymic rearrangement abnormalities. Type 1 diabetes patients showed a moderate but significant shortening of TCRB CDR3 length in all four CD4+ subsets. Shorter templates might have been favored by PCR, but patient and control samples were amplified and corrected together, so both groups would have been affected equally by any skew.

Each donor gave one peripheral blood draw, roughly 110 mL on average, collected into heparinised tubes. A BD FACSAria II was used to sort naive, central memory, regulatory and stem cell-like memory CD4+ T cells with a panel that included CD45RO, CCR7, CD25, CD127, CD95 and CD27. Purity was above 95% for every sorted population. Right away, PBMCs were isolated by Lymphoprep density gradient centrifugation and were stained directly, with no culture step. So that batch effects would be minimized, each experiment stained and sorted samples in pairs, pairing one healthy donor with one patient. The specimen was naive CD4+ T cells from blood. The sample's cell subset or site label, in plain terms: true naive CD4+ T cells. Recombination connected TRBV15 to TRBJ2-3; tentative D gene TRBD1, with 5 bases matching. This clonotype was obtained from a man between 18 and 29 years old in good health. The CDR3 protein: CATSRAGISTDTQYF. The nucleotide sequence is TGTGCCACCAGCAGAGCAGGGATCAGCACAGATACGCAGTATTTT.